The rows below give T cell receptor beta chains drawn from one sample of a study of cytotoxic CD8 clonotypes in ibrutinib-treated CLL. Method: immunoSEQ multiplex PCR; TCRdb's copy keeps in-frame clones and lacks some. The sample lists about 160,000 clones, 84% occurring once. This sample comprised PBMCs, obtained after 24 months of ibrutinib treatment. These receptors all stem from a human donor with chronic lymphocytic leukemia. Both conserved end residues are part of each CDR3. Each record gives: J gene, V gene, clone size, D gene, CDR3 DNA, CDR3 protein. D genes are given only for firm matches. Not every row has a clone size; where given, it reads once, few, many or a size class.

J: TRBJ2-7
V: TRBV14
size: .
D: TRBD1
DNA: TGTGCCAGCAGCCATGGACAGGGAGCCTACGAGCAGTACTTC
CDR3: CASSHGQGAYEQYF

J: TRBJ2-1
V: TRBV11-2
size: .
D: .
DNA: TGTGCCAGCACCCCCGAAAGACTAATCGGCCAAGAGCAGTTCTTC
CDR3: CASTPERLIGQEQFF

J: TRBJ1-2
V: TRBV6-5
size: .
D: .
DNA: TGTGCCAGCAGTTACTCAGGCAGGGCTAACTATGGCTACACCTTC
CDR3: CASSYSGRANYGYTF

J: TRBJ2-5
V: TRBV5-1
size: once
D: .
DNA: TGCGCCAGCATCGGACAAGAGACCCAGTACTTC
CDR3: CASIGQETQYF

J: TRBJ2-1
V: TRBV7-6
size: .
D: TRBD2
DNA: TGTGCCAGCAGCCAAAATAGCGGGGGGACCGAGCAGTTCTTC
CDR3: CASSQNSGGTEQFF

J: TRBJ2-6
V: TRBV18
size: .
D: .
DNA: TGTGCCAGCTCACCAGAGGGGAACTCTGGGGCCAACGTCCTGACTTTC
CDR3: CASSPEGNSGANVLTF

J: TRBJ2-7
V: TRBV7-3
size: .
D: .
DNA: TGTGCCAGCAGCGCAGCCCCTCTAGACAAGGACGAGCAGTACTTC
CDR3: CASSAAPLDKDEQYF

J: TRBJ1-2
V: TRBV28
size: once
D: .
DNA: TGTGCCAGCACCGGGGGCGGAGAGAACTATGGCTACACCTTC
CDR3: CASTGGGENYGYTF

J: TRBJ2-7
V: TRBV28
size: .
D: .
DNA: TGTGCCAGCAGCCTTACAGGAGGGGGTTCCTACGAGCAGTACTTC
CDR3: CASSLTGGGSYEQYF

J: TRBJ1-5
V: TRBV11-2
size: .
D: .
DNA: TGTGCCAGCAGCGGAGGAACTGGGTTTTTTAGCAATCAGCCCCAGCATTTT
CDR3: CASSGGTGFFSNQPQHF

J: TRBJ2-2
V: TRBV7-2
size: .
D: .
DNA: TGTGCCAGCAGTTACCGCAGTCGGGGTGTCACCGGGGAGCTGTTTTTT
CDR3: CASSYRSRGVTGELFF

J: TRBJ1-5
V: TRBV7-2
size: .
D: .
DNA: TGTGCCAGCAGCTCGGGACTATGGAGGGGGCCCCAGCATTTT
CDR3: CASSSGLWRGPQHF

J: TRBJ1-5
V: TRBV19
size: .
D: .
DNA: TGTGCCAGTAACCGGTTGGCTAGCAATCAGCCCCAGCATTTT
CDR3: CASNRLASNQPQHF

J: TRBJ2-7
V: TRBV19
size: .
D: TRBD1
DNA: TGTGCCAGTAGTAAGACGGGACAGGGTGTCTACGAGCAGTACTTC
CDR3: CASSKTGQGVYEQYF

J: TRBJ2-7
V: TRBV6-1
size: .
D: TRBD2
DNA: TGTGCCAGCAGTGGGCTAGCGGGCGCCTACTTCTACGAGCAGTACTTC
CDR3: CASSGLAGAYFYEQYF

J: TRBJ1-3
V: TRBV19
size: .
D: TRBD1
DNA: TGTGCCAGTAGTCTCGACAGGGCCTCTGGAAACACCATATATTTT
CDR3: CASSLDRASGNTIYF

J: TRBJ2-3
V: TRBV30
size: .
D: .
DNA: TGTGCCTGGAGCGCCGTAGGGGGGCGGACGCAGTATTTT
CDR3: CAWSAVGGRTQYF

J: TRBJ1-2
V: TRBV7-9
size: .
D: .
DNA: TGTGCCAGCAGCTCCCTCGGGGCAGGATTAAACTATGGCTACACCTTC
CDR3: CASSSLGAGLNYGYTF

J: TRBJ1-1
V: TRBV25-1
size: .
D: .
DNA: TGTGCCAGCAGTGAATGGACACCGAACACTGAAGCTTTCTTT
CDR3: CASSEWTPNTEAFF

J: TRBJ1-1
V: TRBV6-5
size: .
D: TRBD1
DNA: TGTGCCAGCAGTTCCCCCGGACAGGGGTCCACTGAAGCTTTCTTT
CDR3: CASSSPGQGSTEAFF

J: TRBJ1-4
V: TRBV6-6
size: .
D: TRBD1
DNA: TGTGCCAGCAACCTAGGACAGGGCACTAATGAAAAACTGTTTTTT
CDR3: CASNLGQGTNEKLFF

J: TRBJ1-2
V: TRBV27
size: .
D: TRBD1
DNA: TGTGCCAGCAGCCCTCGGGACAGGGGGGGCTATGGCTACACCTTC
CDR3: CASSPRDRGGYGYTF

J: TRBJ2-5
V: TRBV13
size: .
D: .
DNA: TGTGCCAGCAGCGCGGACTCTGGGGCACTTGGTGCCCAGTACTTC
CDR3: CASSADSGALGAQYF

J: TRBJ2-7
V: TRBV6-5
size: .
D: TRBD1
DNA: TGTGCCAGCAGTTTTCGGACAGGGTTGGACGAGCAGTACTTC
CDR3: CASSFRTGLDEQYF

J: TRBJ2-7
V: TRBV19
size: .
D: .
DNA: TGTGCCAAGAAGGGGACGAACCTAACCTACGAGCAGTACTTC
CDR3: CAKKGTNLTYEQYF

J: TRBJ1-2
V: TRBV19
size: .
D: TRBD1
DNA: TGTGCCAGTAGCCTCGGGACAGGGGGCTTGCGGTATGGCTACACCTTC
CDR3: CASSLGTGGLRYGYTF

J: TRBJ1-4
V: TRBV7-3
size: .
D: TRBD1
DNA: TGTGCCAGCAGCTTAGGAGGGGGCGGAAATGAAAAACTGTTTTTT
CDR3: CASSLGGGGNEKLFF

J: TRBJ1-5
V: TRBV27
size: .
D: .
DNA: TGTGCCAGCAGTATCGCCTCGGTCCAGCCCCAGCATTTT
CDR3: CASSIASVQPQHF

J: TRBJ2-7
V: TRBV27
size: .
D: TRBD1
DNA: TGTGCCAGCAGCAAGACAGGGGGCAAAAACGAGCAGTACTTC
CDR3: CASSKTGGKNEQYF

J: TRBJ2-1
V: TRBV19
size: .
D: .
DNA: TGTGCCAGTAGAGGCCAGAGCGAGTACAATGAGCAGTTCTTC
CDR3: CASRGQSEYNEQFF

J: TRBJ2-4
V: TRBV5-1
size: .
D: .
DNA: TGCGCCAGCAGCCCCCCTGGGTACTTC
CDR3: CASSPPGYF

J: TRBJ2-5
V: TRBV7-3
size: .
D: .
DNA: TGTGCCAGCAGCTTATACGGGTCCGAGGAGACCCAGTACTTC
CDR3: CASSLYGSEETQYF

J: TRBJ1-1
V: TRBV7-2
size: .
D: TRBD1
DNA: TGTGCCAGCAGCGTGGGACAGCGGTCTGAAGCTTTCTTT
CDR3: CASSVGQRSEAFF

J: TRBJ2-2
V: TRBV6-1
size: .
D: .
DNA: TGTGCCAGCATGAAGGGGGGTGCTAACACCGGGGAGCTGTTTTTT
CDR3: CASMKGGANTGELFF

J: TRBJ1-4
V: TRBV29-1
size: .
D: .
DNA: TGCAGCGTCGCCCTTGTCGGGGAAAAACTGTTTTTT
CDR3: CSVALVGEKLFF

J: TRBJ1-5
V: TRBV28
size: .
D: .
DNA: TGTGCCAGCAGAGCCCGGCGGCAGTACAATCAGCCCCAGCATTTT
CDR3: CASRARRQYNQPQHF

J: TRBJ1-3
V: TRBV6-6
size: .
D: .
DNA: TGTGCCAGCAGTGGGGGGAACGGAAACACCATATATTTT
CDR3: CASSGGNGNTIYF

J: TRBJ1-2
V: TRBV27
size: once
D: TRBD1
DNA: TGTGCCAGCAGTCTCAAAGGACAGGTATATGGCTACACCTTC
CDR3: CASSLKGQVYGYTF

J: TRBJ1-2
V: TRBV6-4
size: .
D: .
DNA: TGTGCCAGCAGACCGGACCCGTCCCTCTATGGCTACACCTTC
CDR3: CASRPDPSLYGYTF

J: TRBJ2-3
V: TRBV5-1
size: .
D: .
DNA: TGCGCCAGCAGCTTGGGGGTTAGCACAGATACGCAGTATTTT
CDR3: CASSLGVSTDTQYF

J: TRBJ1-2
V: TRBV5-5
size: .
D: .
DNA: TGTGCCAGCAGTCCGTGGCAGGGTCAACGTGGCTACACCTTC
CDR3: CASSPWQGQRGYTF

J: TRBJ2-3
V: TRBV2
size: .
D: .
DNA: TGTGCCAGCAGTCACGCGGGGTACACAGATACGCAGTATTTT
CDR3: CASSHAGYTDTQYF

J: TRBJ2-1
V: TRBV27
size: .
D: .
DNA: TGTGCCAGCAGGGGGGCACCGGACTCTAGTACTTGGAGGTCCTCCTACAATGAGCAGTTCTTC
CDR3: CASRGAPDSSTWRSSYNEQFF

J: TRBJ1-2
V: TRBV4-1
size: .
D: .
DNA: TGCGCCAGCAGCCAAAGGGGAACAGGAACTACTAACTATGGCTACACCTTC
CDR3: CASSQRGTGTTNYGYTF

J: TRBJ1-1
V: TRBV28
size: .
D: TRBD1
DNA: TGTGCCAGCAGCATCTCCGGGACAGGGAGCACGATTTCTGAAGCTTTCTTT
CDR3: CASSISGTGSTISEAFF

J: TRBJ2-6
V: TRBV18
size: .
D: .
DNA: TGTGCCAGCTCACCACTCGGCAGGGGGGTCACTGGGGCCAACGTCCTGACTTTC
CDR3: CASSPLGRGVTGANVLTF

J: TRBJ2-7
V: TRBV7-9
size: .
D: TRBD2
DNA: TGTGCCAGCAGCCGATCCGGGACTAACTACGAGCAGTACTTC
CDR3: CASSRSGTNYEQYF

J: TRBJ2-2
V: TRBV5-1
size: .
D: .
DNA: TGCGCCAGCAGCCCCTCTCCGGGACACTTTCTGAACACCGGGGAGCTGTTTTTT
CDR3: CASSPSPGHFLNTGELFF

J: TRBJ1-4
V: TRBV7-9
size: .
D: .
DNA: TGTGCCAGCAGCCTCAATTCCGGTAATGAAAAACTGTTTTTT
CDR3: CASSLNSGNEKLFF

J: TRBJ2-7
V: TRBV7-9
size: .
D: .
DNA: TGTGCCAGCAGCTTTTTACAGGGAAATTACGAGCAGTACTTC
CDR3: CASSFLQGNYEQYF

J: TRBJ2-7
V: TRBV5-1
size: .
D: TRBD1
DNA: TGCGCCAGCAGCAGGACAGGGACCCTCACCTACGAGCAGTACTTC
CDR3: CASSRTGTLTYEQYF